This T cell receptor beta chain was recorded in a study of blood T cell repertoires in COVID-19. J gave up 5 bases and V 5 bases, and 13 bases lay outside the gene matches. This CDR3 region has 16 residues. Germline CDR1 reads MNHEY; CDR2 reads SMNVEV (reference sequence). Assay: immunoSEQ multiplex PCR; the TCRdb copy retains only in-frame clones and omits some. The table lists roughly 410,000 clones, around 87% of them singletons. Patients from Seattle were sampled longitudinally, starting during active infection. The chain has TRBV27 and TRBJ1-1; 8 nucleotides align to TRBD1. The sequenced sample was peripheral blood. This receptor was taken from a woman aged 55-69 years with COVID-19, enrolled during active disease. The CDR3 DNA reads as TGTGCCAGCAGTCCTGACAGGGGCTCGGTAGGAACTGAAGCTTTCTTT. Translating it yields CASSPDRGSVGTEAFF.